These 18 T cell receptor beta chains share one sample of origin, sequenced in a study of blood T cell repertoires in COVID-19. The protocol was immunoSEQ multiplex PCR, while the TCRdb copy is restricted to in-frame clones and leaves out a portion. The table lists roughly 81,000 clones, approximately 78% of them singletons, with 10% in the top ten. The sequenced material came from peripheral blood. The receptor set was obtained from a man in his sixties with acute or convalescent COVID-19.

This clone has just one count. The chain combines TRBV6-5 with TRBJ1-5; TRBD1 agrees at 8 bases. From germline, CDR1 is MNHEY and CDR2 SVGAGI. V dropped 7 bases and J dropped 1; count of bases not matched to a gene: 9. The CDR3 has 16 residues. The CDR3 protein is CASTYGQGTSNQPQHF. Written as DNA, the CDR3 is TGTGCCAGCACTTATGGACAGGGAACGAGCAATCAGCCCCAGCATTTT.

V gene TRBV12-5 combines with J gene TRBJ1-4, with a possible D match to TRBD1 (6 bases). Trimming cost V 8 bases and J 8 bases, with 12 bases left between them. The CDR3 has 12 amino acids. Germline CDR1 and CDR2: LGHNT and FRNRAP. In nucleotides, the CDR3 is TGTGCTAGTCGCCAGGGGATCGAAAAACTGTTTTTT. Amino acids: CASRQGIEKLFF.

The sample holds one count of this clone. The rearrangement links TRBV11-2 to TRBJ1-1; possibly TRBD1 for D (6 bases). The V gene's germline CDR1 is SGHAT and CDR2 FQNNGV. Between the trimmed V and J ends, which lost 2 bases and 5 bases, there was a span of 12 bases. The CDR3 spans 14 residues. The CDR3 reads CASSLQQGGTEAFF. CDR3 DNA sequence: TGTGCCAGCAGCTTACAACAGGGTGGGACTGAAGCTTTCTTT.

The J gene is TRBJ1-2, the V gene TRBV3-1 (or the pseudogene TRBV3-2); D may be TRBD1 (5 bases). Trimming removed 3 bases at V and 8 bases at J, with 19 bases between. From germline, CDR1 is LGHDT and CDR2 YNNKEL (reference sequence). The CDR3 runs 15 residues. This CDR3 reads CASSHGAGGEGGYTF. CDR3 in DNA: TGTGCCAGCAGCCACGGCGCCGGGGGGGAAGGGGGCTACACCTTC.

A single count supports this clone. The CDR3 DNA reads as TGTGCCAGCAGCTCCGCCCAGGGACAGGGGGCAGGGGGCTACACCTTC. It is translated as CASSSAQGQGAGGYTF. The chain joins TRBV7-9 to TRBJ1-2; 12 bases line up with TRBD1. Germline CDR1 is SEHNR and CDR2 is FQNEAQ (reference sequence). This CDR3 is built from 16 residues. After removal of 4 bases from V and 8 bases from J, the junction contained 11 bases not matched to a gene. The complete variable domain, with remaining parts taken from reference TRBV7-9 and TRBJ1-2, reads DTGVSQNPRHKITKRGQNVTFRCDPISEHNRLYWYRQTLGQGPEFLTYFQNEAQLEKSRLLSDRFSAERPKGSFSTLEIQRTEQGDSAMYLCASSSAQGQGAGGYTFGSGTRLTVV.

This clone was observed a few times. CDR3 bases: TGTGCCAGCACCAGCTACTCAGGGGGCACTGAAGCTTTCTTT. Translated: CASTSYSGGTEAFF. The V gene is TRBV2, the J gene TRBJ1-1; TRBD1 matches at 7 bases. This CDR3 has 14 residues. CDR1 is SNHLY and CDR2 is FYNNEI in the germline V gene. With V trimmed by 7 bases and J by 4 bases, 9 bases remained unmatched.

V gene TRBV6-5 combines with J gene TRBJ1-5, with TRBD1 identical over 7 bases. This CDR3 is built from 14 residues. Germline assignment: CDR1 MNHEY and CDR2 SVGAGI. The V gene end was trimmed by 5 bases and the J gene end by 3 bases; junction bases not matched to a gene: 4. CDR3 sequence (DNA): TGTGCCAGCAGTCGACAGGGTATCAATCAGCCCCAGCATTTT. Amino acid sequence: CASSRQGINQPQHF.

The V gene is TRBV7-3, the J gene TRBJ1-5; possibly TRBD1 for D (6 bases). CDR3 length equals 17 residues. The germline V gene encodes CDR1 SGHTA and CDR2 FQGTGA. Between the trimmed V and J ends, which lost 2 bases and 6 bases, there was a span of 20 bases. In nucleotides, the CDR3 is TGTGCCAGCAGCTTAGGCGGGGGCGGTAGAGGCGGTCAGCCCCAGCATTTT. Translation gives CASSLGGGGRGGQPQHF.

This chain links TRBV19 with TRBJ1-1; TRBD1 matches at 7 bases. This CDR3 has 13 residues. V lost 4 bases and J lost 3; bases outside the gene matches: 2. From germline, CDR1 is LNHDA and CDR2 SQIVND (reference sequence). CDR3 sequence: CASSTTGDTEAFF. CDR3 coding DNA: TGTGCCAGTAGTACAACAGGGGACACTGAAGCTTTCTTT.

This clone showed up just a few times. This sequence joins TRBV6-5 and TRBJ1-5, with D perhaps TRBD1 (5 bases). Trimming removed 6 bases at V and 0 bases at J, with 12 bases between. The germline V gene encodes CDR1 MNHEY and CDR2 SVGAGI. CDR3 length equals 15 residues. The chain's CDR3 is CASSRGKISNQPQHF. DNA of the CDR3: TGTGCCAGCAGCCGGGGGAAAATTAGCAATCAGCCCCAGCATTTT.

The chain is built from TRBV5-5 and TRBJ2-7; 7 bases align to TRBD1. The junction had 10 bases not matched to a gene; V was cut back by 0 bases and J by 7 bases. The CDR3 is made up of 15 amino acids. Germline V gives CDR1 SGHKS, CDR2 YYEKEE (reference sequence). CDR3 sequence: CASSLAVTGVLEQYF. CDR3 DNA: TGTGCCAGCAGCTTGGCCGTCACAGGGGTTTTAGAGCAGTACTTC.

The chain is built from TRBV28 and TRBJ1-2, with D hard to call. Trimming shortened V by 2 bases and J by 8 bases, and 9 bases separated the two germline ends. CDR1 is MDHEN and CDR2 is SYDVKM in the germline V gene. CDR3 length: 12 residues. The CDR3 nucleotides read TGTGCCAGCAGTTTAGTAGCTTTGGGCTACACCTTC. Residues: CASSLVALGYTF.

V gene TRBV5-1 combines with J gene TRBJ1-2, with TRBD1 matching 7 bases. V dropped 1 base and J dropped 4; count of bases not matched to a gene: 7. CDR1 and CDR2 from the germline V gene are SGHRS and YFSETQ. This CDR3 region has 15 residues. CDR3 sequence: CASSLPLTGVYGYTF. CDR3 in DNA: TGCGCCAGCAGCTTGCCACTCACAGGGGTCTATGGCTACACCTTC.

The table lists this clone with a few counts. The rearrangement links TRBV2 to TRBJ2-1, with a possible D match to TRBD1 (5 bases). CDR1 SNHLY and CDR2 FYNNEI come from the germline V gene. V was shortened by 2 bases and J by 8 bases, with 13 bases between the two germline ends. The CDR3 is 14 residues long. CDR3 sequence: CASSEFEQVDEQFF. The DNA of the CDR3 is TGTGCCAGCAGTGAATTTGAACAGGTTGATGAGCAGTTCTTC. The full variable domain, its missing parts supplied by reference TRBV2 and TRBJ2-1, is EPEVTQTPSHQVTQMGQEVILRCVPISNHLYFYWYRQILGQKVEFLVSFYNNEISEKSEIFDDQFSVERPDGSNFTLKIRSTKLEDSAMYFCASSEFEQVDEQFFGPGTRLTVL.

This chain links TRBV3-1 (or the pseudogene TRBV3-2) with TRBJ2-7; TRBD1 agrees at 8 bases. Germline CDR1 and CDR2: LGHDT and YNNKEL (reference sequence). The CDR3 spans 11 residues. V lost 10 bases and J lost 4; bases outside the gene matches: 3. Here the CDR3 DNA reads TGTGCCACCCAGGGGGCGTACGAGCAGTACTTC. This gives the protein CATQGAYEQYF.

The chain carries TRBV5-1 and TRBJ1-4, with 8 nucleotides matching TRBD1. With 2 bases clipped from V and 5 bases from J, the junction kept 8 bases outside the gene matches. The CDR3 runs 16 residues. The germline V gene has CDR1 SGHRS and CDR2 YFSETQ. The CDR3 loop is CASSLTTQGGNEKLFF. As DNA, the CDR3 is TGCGCCAGCAGCTTAACCACACAGGGGGGAAATGAAAAACTGTTTTTT. Using reference TRBV5-1 and TRBJ1-4 for the parts outside the CDR3, the full variable domain is KAGVTQTPRYLIKTRGQQVTLSCSPISGHRSVSWYQQTPGQGLQFLFEYFSETQRNKGNFPGRFSGRQFSNSRSEMNVSTLELGDSALYLCASSLTTQGGNEKLFFGSGTQLSVL.

The genes are TRBV7-2 and TRBJ2-1; D not resolved. The CDR3 sequence is 13 residues long. Germline V gene sequence: CDR1 SGHTA, CDR2 FQGNSA. V lost 5 bases to trimming and J lost 7 bases, with 12 bases between them. DNA for the CDR3: TGTGCCAGCAGCCCCCAGGTGGGTAATGAGCAGTTCTTC. It translates to CASSPQVGNEQFF.

CDR3 coding DNA: TGTGCCAGCAGGGAAACAGGGTCTCCCGGAGAAAAACTGTTTTTT. Translating it yields CASRETGSPGEKLFF. The chain combines TRBV7-2 with TRBJ1-4, with D perhaps TRBD1 (6 bases). Trimming cost V 6 bases and J 8 bases, with 19 bases left between them. Germline CDR1 reads SGHTA; CDR2 reads FQGNSA. This CDR3 is built from 15 residues.